The 27 T cell receptor beta chains presented below share a single source sample, sequenced in a study of blood T cell repertoires in COVID-19. Using immunoSEQ multiplex PCR, the repertoire was profiled, and TCRdb retains in-frame clones only, with some absent. The data hold 250,000 to 350,000 clones, with around 86% observed a single time. Sequenced sample: PBMCs or T cells enriched from blood (not recorded which). All receptors come from a young woman who had recovered from COVID-19.

The V call is TRBV28, the J call TRBJ1-4; 7 positions match TRBD1. The germline V gene encodes CDR1 MDHEN and CDR2 SYDVKM. The CDR3 sequence is 15 residues long. J lost 7 bases, V lost 10 bases, and 15 bases had no gene match. The CDR3 sequence is CATHRGAFSGEKLFF. The CDR3 bases are TGTGCCACCCACAGGGGTGCTTTCTCAGGTGAAAAACTGTTTTTT. Combining the CDR3 with reference TRBV28 and TRBJ1-4 gives the whole variable domain DVKVTQSSRYLVKRTGEKVFLECVQDMDHENMFWYRQDPGLGLRLIYFSYDVKMKEKGDIPEGYSVSREKKERFSLILESASTNQTSMYLCATHRGAFSGEKLFFGSGTQLSVL.

This clone was seen ten or more times. The rearrangement joins TRBV24-1 to TRBJ1-2; D is undetermined. Per the germline V gene, CDR1 is KGHDR and CDR2 is SFDVKD. The CDR3 has 13 residues. The germline V and J ends were trimmed by 3 bases and 8 bases, with 12 bases remaining between them. CDR3 bases: TGTGCCACCAGTGATCCCTCGGGATTCGGCTACACCTTC. Translated: CATSDPSGFGYTF.

The chain carries TRBV30 and TRBJ2-7; possibly TRBD2 for D (5 bases). The CDR3 runs 13 residues. Germline V gene data show CDR1 as GTSNPN and CDR2 as SVGIG (reference sequence). The V gene lost 4 bases and the J gene lost 0 bases, with 10 bases spanning the gap. CDR3 nucleotide sequence: TGTGCCTGGAACCAGCGGCTCTCCTACGAGCAGTACTTC. It encodes CAWNQRLSYEQYF.

This clone was observed a few times. The rearrangement joins TRBV3-1 (or the pseudogene TRBV3-2) to TRBJ1-6; 7 bases match TRBD1. V gave up 4 bases and J gave up 9 bases; unmatched junction bases: 9. The CDR3 sequence is 15 residues long. From germline, CDR1 is LGHDT and CDR2 YNNKEL (reference sequence). CDR3 residues: CASSRTTGLVSPLHF. Written as DNA, the CDR3 is TGTGCCAGCAGCCGAACGACAGGGCTAGTTTCACCCCTCCACTTT.

This clone was found a few times. This chain links TRBV19 with TRBJ2-2; 9 bases align to TRBD2. CDR1 is LNHDA and CDR2 is SQIVND in the germline V gene (reference sequence). With V trimmed by 6 bases and J by 5 bases, 7 bases remained unmatched. CDR3 length: 15 amino acids. CDR3 in amino acids: CASRGSGGRTGELFF. CDR3 DNA sequence: TGTGCCAGTAGGGGTAGCGGGGGTCGTACCGGGGAGCTGTTTTTT.

J is TRBJ1-2 and V is TRBV7-2; possibly TRBD1 for D (5 bases). CDR3 length: 16 amino acids. Trimming pared 5 bases from V and 8 bases from J, leaving 24 bases between. The V gene's germline CDR1 is SGHTA and CDR2 FQGNSA. CDR3 sequence (DNA): TGTGCCAGCAGCGAGCCCGGGGGTAGAGGGCAGTCGGGCTACACCTTC. It yields the protein CASSEPGGRGQSGYTF.

This chain connects TRBV12-5 to TRBJ1-2, with 11 bases lining up with TRBD1. Germline trimming cut 1 base from V and 7 bases from J; bases unmatched to any gene: 8. This CDR3 has 16 amino acids. CDR1 is LGHNT, CDR2 FRNRAP, per germline. CDR3 protein: CASGLGTGTGGRGYTF. The CDR3 DNA sequence: TGTGCTAGTGGTTTGGGAACCGGGACAGGGGGGCGTGGCTACACCTTC. The variable domain in full, completed from reference TRBV12-5 and TRBJ1-2, reads DARVTQTPRHKVTEMGQEVTMRCQPILGHNTVFWYRQTMMQGLELLAYFRNRAPLDDSGMPKDRFSAEMPDATLATLKIQPSEPRDSAVYFCASGLGTGTGGRGYTFGSGTRLTVV.

This clone occurred once. The genes are TRBV7-9 and TRBJ2-7; the D is unclear. The CDR3 consists of 16 residues. V lost 5 bases, J lost 4 bases, and 21 bases lay in between. CDR1 is SEHNR, CDR2 FQNEAQ, per germline (reference sequence). In nucleotides, the CDR3 is TGTGCCAGCAGCACGAACCCGACAATAAGACCGTACGAGCAGTACTTC. This codes for CASSTNPTIRPYEQYF.

V and J are TRBV5-1 and TRBJ2-1, with D unresolved. Germline V lookup: CDR1 SGHRS, CDR2 YFSETQ. V was trimmed by 0 bases and J by 7 bases, leaving 11 bases between them. The CDR3 length is 14 residues. The CDR3 protein is CASSLAVGANEQFF. CDR3 nucleotide sequence: TGCGCCAGCAGCTTGGCCGTAGGAGCGAATGAGCAGTTCTTC.

This sequence joins TRBV27 and TRBJ2-7; 8 bases match TRBD1. The V gene end was trimmed by 5 bases and the J gene end by 6 bases; junction bases not matched to a gene: 12. This CDR3 has 15 residues. Germline CDR1 and CDR2: MNHEY and SMNVEV (reference sequence). Here the CDR3 reads CASSPSGTGSFEQYF. As DNA, the CDR3 is TGTGCCAGCAGTCCCTCCGGGACAGGCTCGTTCGAGCAGTACTTC.

The rearrangement uses TRBV7-9 and TRBJ2-1; D might be TRBD1 (5 bases). The length of the CDR3 is 17 residues. Germline values: CDR1 SEHNR, CDR2 FQNEAQ (reference sequence). V lost 1 base and J 4 bases, leaving 17 bases between the germline ends. The CDR3, as DNA: TGTGCCAGCAGCTTAGGAATTCAGGGTAGGGATTACAATGAGCAGTTCTTC. Translation: CASSLGIQGRDYNEQFF.

The count of this clone is one. The chain uses TRBV9 and TRBJ2-7; 7 bases map to TRBD1. Germline V gives CDR1 SGDLS, CDR2 YYNGEE. The V segment lost 4 bases and the J segment 0 bases; nucleotides outside the gene matches: 4. The CDR3 contains 14 residues. The CDR3 region has the DNA TGTGCCAGCAGCACTGGGGACAGCTCCTACGAGCAGTACTTC. Amino acids: CASSTGDSSYEQYF.

V usage is TRBV24-1 and J usage is TRBJ2-1; 7 bases line up with TRBD1. The CDR3 loop spans 13 amino acids. Germline loops: CDR1 KGHDR, CDR2 SFDVKD. The ends lost 0 bases at V and 8 bases at J; junction bases unmatched: 0. In DNA form, the CDR3 reads TGTGCCACCAGTGATTTGAGGGGGCATGAGCAGTTCTTC. Translated, it gives CATSDLRGHEQFF.

The count of this clone is one. This chain's CDR3 is CAISDGTSGPPFF. The CDR3 DNA sequence: TGTGCCATCAGTGACGGGACTAGCGGTCCCCCGTTCTTC. The chain couples TRBV10-3 to TRBJ2-1, with TRBD2 matching 11 bases. The junction had 7 bases not matched to a gene; V was cut back by 3 bases and J by 15 bases. The CDR3 loop spans 13 amino acids. CDR1 is ENHRY and CDR2 is SYGVKD in the germline V gene.

This chain uses TRBV18 with TRBJ1-1; TRBD1 matches 9 bases. CDR3 length: 14 amino acids. The germline V gene has CDR1 KGHSH and CDR2 LQKENI. The V gene end was trimmed by 3 bases and the J gene end by 3 bases; junction bases not matched to a gene: 2. The CDR3 is CASSPDRGDTEAFF. CDR3 bases: TGTGCCAGCTCACCGGACAGGGGTGACACTGAAGCTTTCTTT.

In DNA form, the CDR3 reads TGCGCCAGCACAGCAGGGGAAGCTGAAGCTTTCTTT. Protein product: CASTAGEAEAFF. The chain has TRBV5-1 and TRBJ1-1, with D perhaps TRBD1 (6 bases). The CDR3 sequence is 12 residues long. From germline, CDR1 is SGHRS and CDR2 YFSETQ. V lost 6 bases and J 6 bases, leaving 12 bases between the germline ends.

V and J are TRBV29-1 and TRBJ1-1, with a possible D match to TRBD1 (5 bases). The CDR3 is 14 amino acids. Germline values: CDR1 SQVTM, CDR2 ANQGSEA. The germline V and J ends were trimmed by 5 bases and 2 bases, with 15 bases remaining between them. The CDR3 spells CSVRRNRLNTEAFF. The CDR3 nucleotides read TGCAGCGTTCGAAGAAACAGGTTAAACACTGAAGCTTTCTTT.

The rearrangement joins TRBV4-2 to TRBJ1-2, with 7 bases lining up with TRBD1. Germline CDR1 reads LGHNA; CDR2 reads YNFKEQ. The CDR3 consists of 14 residues. With 3 bases clipped from V and 6 bases from J, the junction kept 7 bases outside the gene matches. DNA of the CDR3: TGTGCCAGCAGCCAGGGAGACAGGGACCATGGCTACACCTTC. Translated, it gives CASSQGDRDHGYTF.

The chain combines TRBV10-3 with TRBJ1-2, with a weak D call TRBD1 (6 bases). The CDR3 covers 13 residues. The germline V gene encodes CDR1 ENHRY and CDR2 SYGVKD. CDR3 sequence: CGIQGGGYYGYTF. For the CDR3, the DNA is TGTGGCATACAGGGTGGGGGCTACTATGGCTACACCTTC.

The chain combines TRBV27 with TRBJ1-1; 7 nucleotides match TRBD1. Germline V gene sequence: CDR1 MNHEY, CDR2 SMNVEV (reference sequence). This CDR3 spans 13 amino acids. J lost 5 bases, V lost 5 bases, and 5 bases had no gene match. The CDR3 bases are TGTGCCAGCAGTCTACAGGGGCAAACTGAAGCTTTCTTT. As protein: CASSLQGQTEAFF.

The CDR3 sequence: CAWSTGQTPYTQYF. The CDR3 DNA follows: TGTGCCTGGAGCACTGGACAGACTCCCTATACGCAGTATTTT. V and J are TRBV30 and TRBJ2-3; TRBD1 might be the D (6 bases). Germline lookup yields CDR1 GTSNPN and CDR2 SVGIG (reference sequence). The CDR3 is 14 residues long. Trimming shortened V by 3 bases and J by 7 bases, and 17 bases separated the two germline ends.

This chain connects TRBV29-1 to TRBJ1-1, with a tentative D call TRBD1 (5 bases). This CDR3 has 12 residues. Germline values: CDR1 SQVTM, CDR2 ANQGSEA. V lost 5 bases, J lost 0 bases, and 7 bases lay in between. The DNA of the CDR3 is TGCAGCGTTCAGGGTATGAACACTGAAGCTTTCTTT. This sequence encodes CSVQGMNTEAFF.

The rearrangement links TRBV19 to TRBJ2-7, with D possibly TRBD2 on 7 matching bases. The CDR3 runs to 15 residues. Deletions cut 5 bases from V and 6 bases from J, with 20 bases between. Germline V gene sequence: CDR1 LNHDA, CDR2 SQIVND (reference sequence). The CDR3 reads CASSRLSGGQREQYF. The CDR3 nucleotides are TGTGCCAGTAGTCGACTCTCGGGGGGACAACGCGAGCAGTACTTC.

This chain uses TRBV19 with TRBJ2-4; 9 bases line up with TRBD1. V gave up 7 bases and J gave up 2 bases; unmatched junction bases: 12. The CDR3 covers 17 residues. Looked up from germline, CDR1 is LNHDA and CDR2 is SQIVND (reference sequence). The CDR3 loop is CASNLAGTGRPKNIQYF. The CDR3 DNA reads as TGTGCCAGTAACCTCGCCGGGACAGGGCGACCCAAAAACATTCAGTACTTC.

In its sample, this clone was seen once. V is TRBV10-2 and J is TRBJ2-3; D is perhaps TRBD1 (6 bases). The V end was cut by 3 bases, the J end by 0 bases, with 10 bases between. Germline CDR1 and CDR2: WSHSY and SAAADI. There are 15 residues in the CDR3. As DNA, the CDR3 is TGCGCCAGCAGTGATGTGGGGGCCAGCACAGATACGCAGTATTTT. As protein: CASSDVGASTDTQYF.

CDR3 sequence (DNA): TGCAGCGGTGCCCCGACTAGCGGGCGTTACAATGAGCAGTTCTTC. Translated, it gives CSGAPTSGRYNEQFF. The genes are TRBV29-1 and TRBJ2-1, with 10 bases matching TRBD2. The CDR3 sequence is 15 residues long. The J segment lost 4 bases and the V segment lost 7 bases, leaving 10 bases of the junction unmatched. Germline V gene sequence: CDR1 SQVTM, CDR2 ANQGSEA.

The chain has TRBV30 and TRBJ1-2; TRBD1 might be the D (6 bases). Trimming removed 3 bases from V and 4 bases from J, with 18 bases in between. This CDR3 region has 15 residues. CDR1 is GTSNPN, CDR2 SVGIG, per germline (reference sequence). The chain's CDR3 is CAWSKGGARSYGYTF. The DNA for the CDR3 is TGTGCCTGGAGCAAGGGGGGGGCCCGGAGCTATGGCTACACCTTC.